The clone carrying this T cell receptor (beta chain) has more than one count but fewer than ten. Its antigen remains unidentified. Trimming pared 5 bases from V and 2 bases from J, leaving 14 bases between. This CDR3 has 14 residues. CDR1 SGDLS and CDR2 YYNGEE come from the germline V gene. For TCRbeta, the library was prepared with unique molecular identifiers. TCRdb recomputed calls from the PCR reads with MiXCR, one row per CDR3 protein. The sample comprises 700,000 to 850,000 distinct CDR3 sequences, about 16% of which are singletons, and under 6% rests with the top ten. This entry comes from a study of T-cell reconstitution after alpha-beta-depleted transplantation in children. Study-wide points: Roughly two months post-transplant, alpha-beta T cells reportedly originated from several hundred graft clones that had expanded. T-cell numbers and diversity one year post-transplant derived largely from freshly generated T cells.

This chain connects TRBV9 to TRBJ2-7; TRBD2 might be the D (6 bases). The material sequenced was PBMCs, mostly from graft donor cells, taken 360 days after TCRalphabeta/CD19-depleted stem cell transplant. This TCR was sampled from a male patient younger than 18 who had a stem cell transplant for acute lymphoblastic leukemia, so the T cells may come from the graft donor. CDR3 residues: CASSPRESPYEQYF. For the CDR3, the DNA is TGTGCCAGCAGTCCCCGGGAGTCCCCCTACGAGCAGTACTTC.